The clone carrying this TCR beta chain was seen repeatedly, ten times or more. The germline gives CDR1 LGHNA, CDR2 YNFKEQ. This CDR3 has 14 amino acids. V lost 4 bases and J lost 7; bases outside the gene matches: 8. TCRdb reanalysed the RT-PCR reads using MiXCR and keeps one entry per CDR3 protein. The sample lists about 680,000 distinct CDR3 sequences; 12% to 15% were seen once. Sequencing used memory CD4+ T cells from blood. The chain carries TRBV4-2 and TRBJ2-7; 9 bases align to TRBD2. This receptor was identified in a female donor in good health, serving as a healthy control. The CDR3 is CASSRGLASWEQYF. The DNA for the CDR3 is TGTGCCAGCAGCCGCGGACTAGCGTCGTGGGAGCAGTACTTC.